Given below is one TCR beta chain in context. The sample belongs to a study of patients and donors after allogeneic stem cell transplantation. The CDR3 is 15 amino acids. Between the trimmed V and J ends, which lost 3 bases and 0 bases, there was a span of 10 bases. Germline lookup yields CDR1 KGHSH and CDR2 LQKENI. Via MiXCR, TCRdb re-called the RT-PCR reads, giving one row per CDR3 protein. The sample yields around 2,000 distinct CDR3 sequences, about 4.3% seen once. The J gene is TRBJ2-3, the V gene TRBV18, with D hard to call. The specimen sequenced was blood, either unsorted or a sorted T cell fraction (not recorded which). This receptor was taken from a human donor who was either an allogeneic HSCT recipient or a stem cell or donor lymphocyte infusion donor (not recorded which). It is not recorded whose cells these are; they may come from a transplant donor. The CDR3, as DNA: TGTGCCAGCTCACCCCCCGGCGGCAGCACAGATACGCAGTATTTT. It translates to CASSPPGGSTDTQYF.